Listed here is a single T cell receptor (beta chain). The target of this receptor is not known. No clone much larger than this one lies a single base away; base qualities are absent. CDR1 and CDR2, looked up from the germline V gene, are SNHLY and FYNNEI. V and J are trimmed by 9 bases and 0 bases, and the gene matches miss 5 bases of the junction. The CDR3 runs 14 residues from the cysteine to the phenylalanine. Left in the record is the CDR3 DNA by itself, 42 bases read in frame from the first base. The library was made by 5' RACE. A second roughly 6 to 11 cycle PCR used a sample-barcoded 5' primer and a J-beta primer mix. A template-switch 5' adaptor carrying 12 random nucleotides introduced a unique molecular identifier onto each TCR beta cDNA molecule. Each sample yielded at least 3 million CDR3-containing paired-end reads. First-strand cDNA synthesis was performed from all RNA using the Mint cDNA synthesis kit, with priming by a TRBC-specific oligonucleotide. All cDNA was treated with uracil-DNA glycosylase and then went through a first 18-cycle PCR with the universal primers M1SS and BC2_uni_R. Regarding the original processing steps: For normalization, 1 million high-quality reads were randomly selected from each sample, with every read carrying a distinct molecular identifier. Reads sharing molecular identifiers were discarded rather than binned into consensus sequences. MiTCR, run with a Q25 quality threshold and the strictest error-elimination algorithm, handled CDR3 identification, clonotype clustering and error correction. A nonparametric unseen species model with Euler transformation was used to estimate lower-bound total TCR beta diversity. The raw public reads went through TCRdb reprocessing: fastp at Q25, MiXCR clone calling, in-frame beta chains kept. Every entry covers one CDR3 protein and lists the most common genes and DNA from its rows. TCRdb assigned the V and J calls; the authors' analysis was not used. A total of roughly 1.9 million distinct CDR3 sequences appear in this sample, around 40% of them only once. The leading ten clones occupy roughly 23% of the sample.

The sample is drawn from a study of blood T cells in healthy people across ages (dated by TCRdb to between 2014 and 2016). Study-level background: In model experiments, template switching captured about one uniquely barcoded TCR beta cDNA molecule for every two T cells. The donors were split into four age groups: young (average 16 years), middle-aged (about 40), aged (about 62) and long-lived (approximately 89). Using the same blood draw, the study looked at two additional independent replicas of 1 million unique cDNA reads for two donors, one aged 18 to 30 and the other aged 80 or older. Using deep sequencing normalized with unique cDNA molecular identifiers, the study measured how TCR beta repertoire diversity changes with age. Donors of different ages were randomly distributed across sequencing lanes to avoid experimental bias. Here is what the overall study found, with its caveats: Because donor CMV infection status was unknown, age-related changes in expanded clonotypes were potentially confounded. Estimates of total diversity based on one million sequenced T cells were regarded as lower bounds and as underestimates. As age increased, observed TCR beta diversity per million T cells dropped in a roughly linear way, and a significant reduction was already evident by age 40. The long-lived group showed more naive CD4+ T cells, fewer expanded clones and increased TCR diversity than the aged group, suggesting age selection. A strong correlation was found between observed TCR beta diversity and the percentage of naive T cells measured by flow cytometry. Bulk unsorted PBMC profiling prevented conclusive comparison of naive and antigen-experienced compartments.

Donors were a few dozen systemically healthy Caucasian individuals from Russia aged roughly 6 to 95 years. Each donor gave about 9.2 milliliters of peripheral blood, drawn into EDTA-treated Vacutainer tubes. Ficoll-Paque density-gradient centrifugation was used to isolate PBMCs, with at least 6.5 million per sample. Total RNA was extracted from PBMCs with Trizol reagent, with at least 5 micrograms obtained per sample. For every donor, an aliquot of PBMCs went through flow cytometry to measure the percentages of naive CD45RAhigh/CD27high T cells. Input material: blood. The sequence was obtained from a human donor in good health. Here the chain combines TRBV2 and TRBJ2-3, with 8 middle bases fitting TRBD2. Here is the DNA: TGTGCCAGTAGCGGGACCCGAAGCACAGATACGCAGTATTTT. It codes for CASSGTRSTDTQYF.